This T cell receptor beta chain was retrieved from a study of response to subunit inactivated influenza vaccine. Regarding the study as a whole: Each seasonal influenza vaccination, the authors suggested, recruits few new T cells.

TCRdb itself ran the RT-PCR reads through MiXCR, one entry per CDR3 protein. This table has 500,000 to 550,000 distinct CDR3 sequences, around 8% appearing once. With V trimmed by 5 bases and J by 1 base, 5 bases remained unmatched. This CDR3 is 15 amino acids long. The germline CDR1 and CDR2 sequences are MDHEN and SYDVKM. At least ten counts were recorded for this clonotype. No antigen is known for it. This sequence originates from a man in his fifties or sixties who received an inactivated influenza vaccine. Sample: PBMCs from blood, taken roughly 24 months after vaccination. The rearrangement links TRBV28 to TRBJ2-7; 10 bases line up with TRBD1. The CDR3 DNA sequence: TGTGCCAGCAGTCGCCAGGGACAGGGGTCCTACGAGCAGTACTTC. Translated: CASSRQGQGSYEQYF.